This TCR beta chain appears in the sequencing data of a study of control samples from healthy donors and cancer patients. The V end was cut by 0 bases, the J end by 11 bases, with 10 bases between. The germline CDR1 and CDR2 sequences are SGHVS and FQNEAQ. CDR3 length: 13 residues. Generated by immunoSEQ multiplex PCR, the TCRdb table keeps only in-frame clones and is missing some. The sample consists of some 160,000 clones, around nine tenths of them appearing once. The TCR sequence derives from a woman in her 30s in good health. Sequenced material: blood. This sequence joins TRBV7-8 and TRBJ2-2; either TRBD1 or TRBD2 may fit D (6 bases each). The CDR3 DNA reads as TGTGCCAGCAGCTTAGCCGGGGGCACTGAGCTGTTTTTT. It codes for CASSLAGGTELFF.